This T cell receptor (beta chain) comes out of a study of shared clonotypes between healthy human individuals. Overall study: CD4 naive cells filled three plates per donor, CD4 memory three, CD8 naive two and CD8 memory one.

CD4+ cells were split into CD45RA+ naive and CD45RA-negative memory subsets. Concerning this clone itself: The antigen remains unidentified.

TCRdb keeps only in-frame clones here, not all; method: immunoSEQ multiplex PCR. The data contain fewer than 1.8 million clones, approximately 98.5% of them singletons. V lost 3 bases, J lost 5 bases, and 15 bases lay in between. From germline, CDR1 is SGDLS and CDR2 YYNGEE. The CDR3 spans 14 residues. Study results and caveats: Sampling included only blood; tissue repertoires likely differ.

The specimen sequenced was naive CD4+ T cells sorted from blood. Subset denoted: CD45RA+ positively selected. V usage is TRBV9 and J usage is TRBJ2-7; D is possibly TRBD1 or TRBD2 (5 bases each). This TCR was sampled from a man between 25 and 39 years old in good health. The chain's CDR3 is CASSAGTWQDEQYF. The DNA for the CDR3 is TGTGCCAGCAGCGCCGGGACCTGGCAGGACGAGCAGTACTTC.